Below, 29 T cell receptor beta chains from the same sample are listed, as sequenced in a study of T cells of healthy individuals listed by TCRdb under 2018. Library construction relied on 5' RACE. The instrument was an Illumina MiSeq. TCRdb reran the public reads through fastp at Q25 and MiXCR, keeping productive beta chains. Identical CDR3 proteins give one entry, which carries the most common genes and DNA. This sample gives 53,000 or so distinct CDR3 sequences in total; approximately 14% of them show up just once. Around 16% of the sample belongs to the ten largest clones. The receptor set was obtained from a human donor in good health.

The chain carries TRBV20-1 and TRBJ2-7; TRBD1 matches 9 bases. Germline V gives CDR1 DFQATT, CDR2 SNEGSKA (reference sequence). This CDR3 comprises 12 residues. The ends lost 6 bases at V and 2 bases at J; junction bases unmatched: 2. CDR3 protein: CSAGTGTYEQYF. The CDR3 DNA reads as TGCAGTGCCGGGACAGGGACCTACGAGCAGTACTTC.

This clonotype was seen only a few times. This chain links TRBV11-3 with TRBJ1-1; TRBD1 matches 7 bases. There are 15 residues in the CDR3. The junction had 10 bases not matched to a gene; V was cut back by 5 bases and J by 4 bases. Germline loops: CDR1 SGHNT, CDR2 YENEEA. The CDR3 region has the DNA TGTGCCAGCAGCCCCTCCACAGGGGTAGGCACTGAAGCTTTCTTT. The encoded protein is CASSPSTGVGTEAFF.

V is TRBV7-9 and J is TRBJ1-1; tentative D call: TRBD1 (5 bases). Trimming took 4 bases from V and 7 from J, leaving 10 bases between them. The length of the CDR3 is 12 residues. Germline assignment: CDR1 SEHNR and CDR2 FQNEAQ (reference sequence). CDR3 residues: CASSSGDGEAFF. CDR3 nucleotide sequence: TGTGCCAGCAGCTCGGGGGACGGTGAAGCTTTCTTT.

This clonotype was recorded at least ten times. J is TRBJ2-2 and V is TRBV11-3, with 8 bases matching TRBD1. V dropped 5 bases and J dropped 6; count of bases not matched to a gene: 2. The germline gives CDR1 SGHNT, CDR2 YENEEA. The CDR3 has 13 residues. CDR3 coding DNA: TGTGCCAGCAGCCCAGGGGGCCCCGGGGAGCTGTTTTTT. Residues: CASSPGGPGELFF.

The chain uses TRBV29-1 and TRBJ2-2, with TRBD1 as a possible D gene (6 bases). Trimming cost V 7 bases and J 1 base, with 13 bases left between them. Germline assignment: CDR1 SQVTM and CDR2 ANQGSEA. The CDR3 length is 14 residues. The DNA for the CDR3 is TGCAGCGGTTCAGGGGCCGAGAACACCGGGGAGCTGTTTTTT. Translating it yields CSGSGAENTGELFF.

Regarding this clonotype: A read error is possible here, since a much larger clone lies one base away. The chain uses TRBV10-3 and TRBJ1-6; TRBD1 matches 9 bases. The CDR3 extends over 14 amino acids. CDR1 ENHRY and CDR2 SYGVKD come from the germline V gene. DNA for the CDR3: TGTGCCATCAGTGGAGGGACAGGGCATTCACACCTCCACTTT. This codes for CAISGGTGHSHLHF.

The J gene is TRBJ2-5, the V gene TRBV5-1; D uncertain. Germline V gene sequence: CDR1 SGHRS, CDR2 YFSETQ. The CDR3 is 14 amino acids. V lost 4 bases and J lost 7, with 17 bases in between. In DNA form, the CDR3 reads TGCGCCAGCAGCGACCGGGCCCCAAGAGGGACCCAGTACTTC. The encoded protein is CASSDRAPRGTQYF.

This clonotype has at least ten counts. The CDR3 reads CASSLGGGLADTQYF. As DNA, the CDR3 is TGTGCCAGCAGCTTAGGGGGGGGCCTGGCAGATACGCAGTATTTT. The V call is TRBV7-2, the J call TRBJ2-3; maybe TRBD2 (7 bases). Trimming cost V 1 base and J 4 bases, with 12 bases left between them. There are 15 residues in the CDR3. CDR1 and CDR2 from the germline V gene are SGHTA and FQGNSA. Supplemented by reference TRBV7-2 and TRBJ2-3, the full variable domain reads GAGVSQSPSNKVTEKGKDVELRCDPISGHTALYWYRQSLGQGLEFLIYFQGNSAPDKSGLPSDRFSAERTGGSVSTLTIQRTQQEDSAVYLCASSLGGGLADTQYFGPGTRLTVL.

There are many counts of this clonotype. The V and J genes are TRBV25-1 and TRBJ2-5, with D tentatively TRBD1 (7 bases). CDR1 MGHDK and CDR2 SYGVNS come from the germline V gene. This CDR3 spans 18 amino acids. V dropped 5 bases and J dropped 2 bases, with 24 bases sitting between them. For the CDR3, the DNA is TGTGCCAGCAGTAAGCTATCGAGGGGGCGGGGCGAACAAGAGACCCAGTACTTC. Encoded protein: CASSKLSRGRGEQETQYF.

This clonotype was picked up many times. The chain recombines TRBV21-1 with TRBJ1-5; the table calls TRBD1, which could not be checked here. TRBV21-1 is assigned pseudogene status. This CDR3 is built from 12 residues. CDR3 sequence reads: CASTRGHQPQHF. DNA for the CDR3: TGTGCCAGCACCAGGGGGCATCAGCCCCAGCATTTT.

V usage is TRBV6-6 and J usage is TRBJ2-3; D gene ambiguous. V was pared by 8 bases and J by 5 bases, with 8 bases between. CDR3 length equals 11 residues. Germline V lookup: CDR1 MNHNY, CDR2 SVGAGI (reference sequence). The CDR3 nucleotides are TGTGCCAGCGCCAAGGGAGATACGCAGTATTTT. This sequence encodes CASAKGDTQYF.

This chain links TRBV19 with TRBJ2-7; 16 bases line up with TRBD2. The length of the CDR3 is 19 residues. The germline V gene encodes CDR1 LNHDA and CDR2 SQIVND (reference sequence). The V gene end was trimmed by 5 bases and the J gene end by 2 bases; junction bases not matched to a gene: 12. The CDR3 bases are TGTGCCAGTAGTCAATACTCGGGGACTAGCGGGAGGGCAACCTACGAGCAGTACTTC. This gives the protein CASSQYSGTSGRATYEQYF.

This clonotype has a count of ten or more. The chain has TRBV6-6 and TRBJ1-1; D is unresolved. The germline V gene has CDR1 MNHNY and CDR2 SVGAGI (reference sequence). Trimming took off 7 bases at V and 1 base at J, with 19 bases between the two ends. CDR3 length: 16 amino acids. The CDR3: CASNPKGTFSNTEAFF. The CDR3 nucleotides read TGTGCCAGCAACCCGAAGGGCACTTTCTCGAACACTGAAGCTTTCTTT.

This clonotype has a count of ten or more. The chain is built from TRBV28 and TRBJ1-5; D uncertain. Germline V CDR1 and CDR2: MDHEN, SYDVKM. This CDR3 has 14 residues. Trimming pared 1 base from V and 0 bases from J, leaving 4 bases between. In DNA form, the CDR3 reads TGTGCCAGCAGTTTATCCGGTAGCAATCAGCCCCAGCATTTT. Amino acid sequence: CASSLSGSNQPQHF.

This clonotype came up many times. The V and J genes are TRBV7-3 and TRBJ2-5, with D tentatively TRBD2 (6 bases). CDR1 is SGHTA and CDR2 is FQGTGA in the germline V gene. The CDR3 totals 14 residues. The V end lost 5 bases, the J end lost 3 bases, and 13 bases lay between the germline ends. The CDR3 is CASSQPGGEETQYF. CDR3 nucleotide sequence: TGTGCCAGCAGCCAACCCGGAGGGGAAGAGACCCAGTACTTC.

This clonotype was counted at least ten times. The chain couples TRBV4-3 to TRBJ1-6; a weak D match, TRBD1 (5 bases). Trimming cost V 0 bases and J 7 bases, with 10 bases left between them. CDR1 and CDR2 from the germline V gene are LGHNA and YSLEER. The CDR3 extends over 15 amino acids. The CDR3 sequence: CASSQDRWGNSPLHF. As DNA, the CDR3 is TGCGCCAGCAGCCAAGATCGCTGGGGCAATTCACCCCTCCACTTT.

This clonotype was counted ten times or more. This chain links TRBV6-1 with TRBJ1-5; tentative D call: TRBD1 (6 bases). The CDR3 extends over 14 amino acids. Trimming removed 7 bases from V and 4 bases from J, with 14 bases in between. Germline values: CDR1 MNHNS, CDR2 SASEGT. The CDR3: CASKEGGINQPQHF. CDR3 nucleotide sequence: TGTGCCAGCAAGGAAGGGGGGATTAATCAGCCCCAGCATTTT.

This clonotype appeared many times. The V gene is TRBV6-6, the J gene TRBJ2-5, with 12 bases lining up with TRBD2. With 6 bases clipped from V and 0 bases from J, the junction kept 5 bases outside the gene matches. The CDR3 spans 16 residues. Germline loops: CDR1 MNHNY, CDR2 SVGAGI (reference sequence). CDR3 bases: TGTGCCAGCAGACCATGGACTAGCGGGAACCAAGAGACCCAGTACTTC. Its translation: CASRPWTSGNQETQYF.

V and J are TRBV12-3 or TRBV12-4 and TRBJ2-3, with D hard to call. This CDR3 has 15 amino acids. Trimming stripped 4 bases from V and 2 bases from J, with 13 bases between. This CDR3 reads CASSSTLGHTDTQYF. The CDR3 DNA is TGTGCCAGCAGTTCAACACTGGGCCACACAGATACGCAGTATTTT.

V is TRBV21-1 and J is TRBJ2-5; the table's D call of TRBD2 was not tested on the DNA. TRBV21-1 is a listed pseudogene. This CDR3 is 15 amino acids long. Here the CDR3 reads CASSKVASGKETQYF. CDR3 in DNA: TGTGCCAGCAGCAAAGTGGCTAGCGGAAAAGAGACCCAGTACTTC.

This chain connects TRBV7-2 to TRBJ2-7, with TRBD2 matching over 7 bases. The junction had 9 bases not matched to a gene; V was cut back by 2 bases and J by 2 bases. Looked up from germline, CDR1 is SGHTA and CDR2 is FQGNSA. The CDR3 is made up of 16 amino acids. The CDR3 bases are TGTGCCAGCAGCTTAATGGGCTCTAGCGGAACCTACGAGCAGTACTTC. Amino acids: CASSLMGSSGTYEQYF.

This clonotype has ten or more counts. This sequence joins TRBV20-1 and TRBJ2-3, with TRBD2 matching 7 bases. The CDR3 consists of 14 residues. The germline V gene has CDR1 DFQATT and CDR2 SNEGSKA (reference sequence). Trimming took 6 bases from V and 5 from J; bases not matched to a gene: 11. CDR3 amino acids: CSARPPTSRDTQYF. The DNA for the CDR3 is TGCAGTGCCCGTCCCCCGACTAGCCGAGATACGCAGTATTTT.

This clonotype has a handful of counts. This sequence joins TRBV1 and TRBJ2-1; the listed D gene, TRBD2, was not tested against the DNA. TRBV1 is assigned pseudogene status. The CDR3 has 19 residues. The CDR3 DNA sequence: TGCACCAGCAGCCCCCGAGGGGTATCCTGGCCCTTCGTGGACAATGAGCAGTTCTTC. It is translated as CTSSPRGVSWPFVDNEQFF.

The sample holds a few counts of this clonotype. V and J are TRBV6-2 or TRBV6-3 and TRBJ1-1; D might be TRBD1 (6 bases). The germline V gene encodes CDR1 MNHEY and CDR2 SVGEGT. The CDR3 runs 14 residues. With 2 bases removed from V and 7 bases from J, the gap between germline ends came to 14 bases. CDR3: CASSYTGARGEAFF. CDR3 nucleotide sequence: TGTGCCAGCAGTTACACGGGGGCGCGTGGTGAAGCTTTCTTT.

This clonotype appeared a few times. The chain employs TRBV4-2 and TRBJ1-1; TRBD1 might be the D (6 bases). From germline, CDR1 is LGHNA and CDR2 YNFKEQ. CDR3 length: 15 residues. V lost 3 bases to trimming and J lost 0 bases, with 11 bases between them. The CDR3 sequence: CASSQPGQVNTEAFF. The CDR3 nucleotides are TGTGCCAGCAGCCAGCCGGGACAAGTGAACACTGAAGCTTTCTTT.

This clonotype was seen repeatedly, ten times or more. The germline gene is not matched at one end of the junction; a read error may be the cause. The chain combines TRBV9 with TRBJ1-2; the match to TRBD1 covers 7 bases. The CDR3 loop spans 14 amino acids. Germline V gives CDR1 SGDLS, CDR2 YYNGEE. In DNA, the CDR3 is TGTGCCAGCAGCGTTGGGACAGCGATCCTCCCCCTGCTCTTC. This sequence encodes CASSVGTAILPLLF.

This sequence joins TRBV6-5 and TRBJ2-7; 12 nucleotides align to TRBD2. This CDR3 spans 14 amino acids. V shed 6 bases and J 3 bases; nucleotides not matched to a gene: 3. The V gene's germline CDR1 is MNHEY and CDR2 SVGAGI. CDR3 sequence: CASRLTSGGYEQYF. In DNA, the CDR3 is TGTGCCAGCAGGCTGACTAGCGGGGGCTACGAGCAGTACTTC.

The chain couples TRBV29-1 to TRBJ2-5; 10 nucleotides match TRBD1. The trim removed 4 bases at V and 2 bases at J, leaving 10 bases unmatched. The germline V gene has CDR1 SQVTM and CDR2 ANQGSEA. CDR3 length equals 16 residues. CDR3 amino acids: CSVGGTGATIQETQYF. The CDR3 DNA follows: TGCAGCGTTGGCGGGACAGGGGCCACCATACAAGAGACCCAGTACTTC.

The chain couples TRBV24-1 to TRBJ2-3; no firm D call. The V gene's germline CDR1 is KGHDR and CDR2 SFDVKD. Trimming stripped 4 bases from V and 0 bases from J, with 4 bases between. The CDR3 is 13 residues long. The CDR3 DNA is TGTGCCACCAGTGAGGGGAGCACAGATACGCAGTATTTT. Translated: CATSEGSTDTQYF.